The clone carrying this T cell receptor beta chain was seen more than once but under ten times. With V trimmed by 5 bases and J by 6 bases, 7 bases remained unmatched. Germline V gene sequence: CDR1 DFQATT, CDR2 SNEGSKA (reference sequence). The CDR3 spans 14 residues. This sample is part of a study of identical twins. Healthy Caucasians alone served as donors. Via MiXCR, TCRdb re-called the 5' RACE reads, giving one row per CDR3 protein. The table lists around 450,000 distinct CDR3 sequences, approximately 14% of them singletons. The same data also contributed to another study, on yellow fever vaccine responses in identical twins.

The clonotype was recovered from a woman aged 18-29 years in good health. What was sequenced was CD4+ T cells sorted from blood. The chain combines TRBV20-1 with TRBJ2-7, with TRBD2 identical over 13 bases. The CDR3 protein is CSAYGGLAGVEQYF. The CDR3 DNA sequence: TGCAGTGCTTACGGTGGACTAGCGGGAGTCGAGCAGTACTTC.